Listed below are T cell receptor beta chains from one sample, sequenced in a study of shared T cell receptors in the human thymus. Some clones are missing from TCRdb's copy, which holds only in-frame ones; the method was immunoSEQ multiplex PCR. The sample carries about 380,000 clones, 85% to 95% recorded once. Sequencing was done on a sample of thymocytes. These receptors came from a human donor. The CDR3 runs from the conserved cysteine through the conserved F or W. Fields, in order: D gene, clone size, V gene, J gene, CDR3 protein, CDR3 DNA. A D gene is named only where the DNA matches it firmly. Clone size is stated in some rows and not others, as once, few, many or a class when expanded.

TRBD2,.,TRBV27,TRBJ2-5,CASSLSSGDQETQYF,TGTGCCAGCAGTTTATCTAGCGGGGACCAAGAGACCCAGTACTTC
.,.,TRBV9,TRBJ2-5,CASSPGEYQETQYF,TGTGCCAGCAGCCCCGGGGAGTACCAAGAGACCCAGTACTTC
TRBD1,.,TRBV28,TRBJ1-3,CASSSKQGPGNTIYF,TGTGCCAGCAGTTCTAAACAGGGGCCCGGAAACACCATATATTTT
.,once,TRBV21-1,TRBJ1-5,CASSKINQPQHF,TGTGCCAGCAGCAAAATCAATCAGCCCCAGCATTTT
.,.,TRBV5-6,TRBJ2-7,CASSLASAGHTYEQYF,TGTGCCAGCAGCTTGGCTTCTGCGGGACACACCTACGAGCAGTACTTC
TRBD1,once,TRBV5-6,TRBJ1-4,CASSSTGVWNEKLFF,TGTGCCAGCAGCTCAACAGGGGTGTGGAATGAAAAACTGTTTTTT
.,.,TRBV18,TRBJ1-1,CASSPRQNPNTEAFF,TGTGCCAGCTCACCACGGCAGAACCCGAACACTGAAGCTTTCTTT
.,.,TRBV15,TRBJ1-1,CATSTGHYEAFF,TGTGCCACCAGCACCGGACACTATGAAGCTTTCTTT
TRBD2,.,TRBV6-1,TRBJ2-7,CASSESPLKRELIPGEQYF,TGTGCCAGCAGTGAAAGCCCCCTGAAGCGGGAGCTAATTCCAGGCGAGCAGTACTTC
.,.,TRBV28,TRBJ2-5,CASSLPRGSKETQYF,TGTGCCAGCAGTCTACCCCGGGGGTCAAAGGAGACCCAGTACTTC
TRBD1,.,TRBV4-2,TRBJ1-2,CASSQDLGTDYGYTF,TGTGCCAGCAGCCAAGATTTAGGGACAGACTATGGCTACACCTTC
TRBD2,.,TRBV5-7,TRBJ2-7,CASSLGPPDREAPYEQYF,TGTGCCAGCAGCTTAGGACCCCCCGACCGGGAGGCACCCTACGAGCAGTACTTC
.,.,TRBV28,TRBJ2-7,CASSSPGFREQYF,TGTGCCAGCAGTTCACCTGGCTTTCGCGAGCAGTACTTC
TRBD2,.,TRBV18,TRBJ2-1,CASSPYNEREAAYNEQFF,TGTGCCAGCTCACCATACAATGAGCGGGAGGCTGCCTACAATGAGCAGTTCTTC
TRBD2,.,TRBV14,TRBJ2-2,CASSRGTSGSPGELFF,TGTGCCAGCAGCCGAGGGACTAGCGGGAGTCCCGGGGAGCTGTTTTTT
TRBD1,.,TRBV27,TRBJ2-7,CASSYNSTGAGYEQYF,TGTGCCAGCAGTTACAACTCTACAGGGGCAGGCTACGAGCAGTACTTC
.,.,TRBV6-1,TRBJ1-4,CASSDVPGHPEGLFF,TGTGCCAGCAGTGATGTCCCGGGACACCCGGAAGGACTGTTTTTT
TRBD1,.,TRBV7-2,TRBJ1-1,CASSSHPTDRAGENTEAFF,TGTGCCAGCAGCTCCCACCCGACAGACAGGGCGGGGGAGAACACTGAAGCTTTCTTT
TRBD1,.,TRBV15,TRBJ2-7,CATSRDRDRYEQYF,TGTGCCACCAGCAGAGACCGGGACAGGTACGAGCAGTACTTC
TRBD1,.,TRBV28,TRBJ1-2,CASSANRGHGYTF,TGTGCCAGCAGTGCCAACAGGGGCCATGGCTACACCTTC
.,once,TRBV7-9,TRBJ1-4,CASSLILVAGGPREKLFF,TGTGCCAGCAGCTTAATCTTGGTAGCGGGAGGTCCCCGGGAAAAACTGTTTTTT
TRBD1,.,TRBV19,TRBJ1-5,CASSLPDRGGYTQHF,TGTGCCAGTAGTCTCCCGGACAGGGGAGGGTACACCCAGCATTTT
.,.,TRBV7-9,TRBJ2-3,CASSRDSRGADTQYF,TGTGCCAGCAGCCGGGACTCGAGGGGCGCAGATACGCAGTATTTT
.,.,TRBV9,TRBJ2-7,CASSLSGWSSYEQYF,TGTGCCAGCAGCCTCAGCGGGTGGAGCTCCTACGAGCAGTACTTC
TRBD2,.,TRBV27,TRBJ2-1,CASSPSGTSGRANEQFF,TGTGCCAGCAGTCCTTCGGGGACTAGCGGGAGGGCAAATGAGCAGTTCTTC
.,.,TRBV5-6,TRBJ2-1,CASSHLLDTYNEQFF,TGTGCCAGCAGCCATCTACTAGACACTTACAATGAGCAGTTCTTC